This entry concerns a single T cell receptor beta chain. What it recognizes is unknown. This entry comes from a study of shared clonotypes between healthy human individuals. Sequenced by immunoSEQ multiplex PCR; TCRdb stores in-frame clones only, minus some. Found here are about 730,000 clones, over 60% of them singletons; the top ten hold around 1.8%. Study-level points and caveats: Naive subsets typically showed greater estimated richness than memory subsets.

V lost 4 bases to trimming and J lost 4 bases, with 13 bases between them. The germline V gene has CDR1 GTSNPN and CDR2 SVGIG (reference sequence). The CDR3 extends over 13 amino acids. The donor cohort consisted entirely of Caucasian adults residing in Nashville, Tennessee. The chain employs TRBV30 and TRBJ1-2; TRBD1 might be the D (5 bases). The receptor was derived from a woman in her 30s in good health. Sequenced: memory CD4+ T cells sorted from blood. Subset indicated: CD45RA-negative fraction. The CDR3, as DNA: TGTGCCTGGACCCCCGCCCAGGGCTATGGCTACACCTTC. Protein: CAWTPAQGYGYTF. The full variable domain, rest sourced from reference TRBV30 and TRBJ1-2, is SQTIHQWPATLVQPVGSPLSLECTVEGTSNPNLYWYRQAAGRGLQLLFYSVGIGQISSEVPQNLSASRPQDRQFILSSKKLLLSDSGFYLCAWTPAQGYGYTFGSGTRLTVV.